Listed below are T cell receptor beta chains from one sample, sequenced in a study of blood T cells in healthy people across ages. MiXCR, applied by TCRdb to the 5' RACE reads, yields one record per CDR3 protein. The sample consists of around 850,000 distinct CDR3 sequences, under 40% of them appearing once. The sample comprised blood. The receptors were gathered from a man aged 18 to 29 in good health. CDR3s include the opening cysteine and the closing phenylalanine or tryptophan. A D gene is named only where the DNA matches it firmly. Rows give clone size only sometimes, using once, few, many, or a class for an expanded clone.

clone size	V gene	D gene	J gene	CDR3 DNA	CDR3 protein
-	TRBV7-2	-	TRBJ1-2	TGTGCCAGCGTTGATTCGGACGGCCTCTATGGCTACACCTTC	CASVDSDGLYGYTF
-	TRBV7-9	-	TRBJ1-1	TGTGCCAGCACGATGGCAGAAATGAACACTGAAGCTTTCTTT	CASTMAEMNTEAFF
many	TRBV7-8	-	TRBJ2-7	TGTGCCAGCAGCGTCGGAGTTAGCTCCTACGAGCAGTACTTC	CASSVGVSSYEQYF
-	TRBV12-3/TRBV12-4	TRBD2	TRBJ2-7	TGTGCCAGCAGTCCTCTAGCGGGGGGGCTGGAGCAGTACTTC	CASSPLAGGLEQYF
many	TRBV4-2	-	TRBJ2-1	TGTGCCAGCAGCCAAGATAGCGGGCAGGGGCTTTACAATGAGCAGTTCTTC	CASSQDSGQGLYNEQFF
few	TRBV4-3	-	TRBJ1-2	TGCGCCAGCAGCCACACAGGGCCCTCCCCTGGCTGCTACACCTTC	CASSHTGPSPGCYTF
few	TRBV12-3/TRBV12-4	TRBD1	TRBJ2-5	TGTGCCACCTCCTTTGACAGGGGGCAAGAGACCCAGTACTTC	CATSFDRGQETQYF
-	TRBV5-5	TRBD1	TRBJ1-4	TGTGCCAGCAGCTACCGGACAGGGGTCGAAAAACTGTTTTTT	CASSYRTGVEKLFF
-	TRBV12-3/TRBV12-4	-	TRBJ1-4	TGTGCCAGTTCTAGGGGGATTGTACCAAGTGGGAATGAAAAACTGTTTTTT	CASSRGIVPSGNEKLFF
few	TRBV10-3	TRBD2	TRBJ2-5	TGTGCCATCAGTGATGAAGTAGGGACTAGCCTCCAGACCCAGTACTTC	CAISDEVGTSLQTQYF
many	TRBV28	TRBD1	TRBJ2-5	TGTGCCAGCAGTTTATTAGCGGGACAGGGGTTCTCAGAGACCCAGTACTTC	CASSLLAGQGFSETQYF
-	TRBV2	-	TRBJ2-4	TGTGCCAGCAGTGTTGAGCACGACGCCAAAAACATTCAGTACTTC	CASSVEHDAKNIQYF
-	TRBV6-2/TRBV6-3	TRBD1	TRBJ1-2	TGTGCCAGTAGTTACAATGGACAGGGAAGGAGGAATGGCCACACCTTC	CASSYNGQGRRNGHTF
-	TRBV7-9	-	TRBJ2-3	TGTGCCAGCAGCGCTCTCGAAGAGGGAGGCACAGATACGCAGTATTTT	CASSALEEGGTDTQYF
few	TRBV6-5	TRBD1	TRBJ2-7	TGTGCCAGCAGACCTACCCCGGACAGGGGCGAGCAGTACTTC	CASRPTPDRGEQYF
-	TRBV18	-	TRBJ2-2	TGTGCCAGCTCAGAGATTAGCCAGTCGAACACCGGGGAGCTGTTTTTT	CASSEISQSNTGELFF
-	TRBV7-2	-	TRBJ1-5	TGTGCCAGCAGCTTAGAGCAGGGCAGTCAGCCCCAGCATTTT	CASSLEQGSQPQHF
once	TRBV5-1	TRBD1	TRBJ2-5	TGCGCCAGCAGCCCTGCGACAGGGCTTGACAATGAGCAGTACTTC	CASSPATGLDNEQYF
many	TRBV29-1	-	TRBJ2-1	TGCAGCGTGGCTACTGTACAGGGTGGGGAGCAGTTCTTC	CSVATVQGGEQFF
-	TRBV20-1	-	TRBJ1-5	TGCAGTGCTAGAGATGGGGGGACTAGCAATCAGCCCCAGCATTTT	CSARDGGTSNQPQHF
few	TRBV15	-	TRBJ2-3	TGTGCCACCAGCAGACCGGACACAGATACGCAGTATTTT	CATSRPDTDTQYF
-	TRBV30	TRBD1	TRBJ1-1	TGTGCCTGGAGTCCCGAGACCTACGACAGGGAGAACACTGAAGCTTTCTTT	CAWSPETYDRENTEAFF
-	TRBV3-1	TRBD1	TRBJ2-6	TGTGCCAGCAGCCCACCAGGGACAGGTGTCTCTGGGGCCAACGTCCTGACTTTC	CASSPPGTGVSGANVLTF
-	TRBV7-2	-	TRBJ1-4	TGTGCCAGCAGCTCTCTCGCAGGGACCGAAAAACTGTTTTTT	CASSSLAGTEKLFF
few	TRBV20-1	TRBD2	TRBJ2-1	TGCAGTGCTAGTGTTACTAGCGGGACCCATGAGCAGTTCTTC	CSASVTSGTHEQFF
few	TRBV5-1	-	TRBJ1-2	TGCGCCAGCAGCCAAAAGCCGGCACAGGCCCATGGCTACACCTTC	CASSQKPAQAHGYTF